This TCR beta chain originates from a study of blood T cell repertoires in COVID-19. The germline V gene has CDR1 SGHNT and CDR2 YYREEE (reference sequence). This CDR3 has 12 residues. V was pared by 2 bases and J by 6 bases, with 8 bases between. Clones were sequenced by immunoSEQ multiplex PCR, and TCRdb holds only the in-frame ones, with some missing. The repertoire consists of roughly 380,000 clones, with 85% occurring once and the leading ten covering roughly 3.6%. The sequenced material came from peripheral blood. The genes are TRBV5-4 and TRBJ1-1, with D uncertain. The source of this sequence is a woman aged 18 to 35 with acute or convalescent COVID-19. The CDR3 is CASSFSGAEAFF. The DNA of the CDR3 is TGTGCCAGCAGCTTTAGCGGGGCTGAAGCTTTCTTT.